The clone carrying this T cell receptor (beta chain) showed up just a few times. The antigen remains unidentified. There are 16 residues in the CDR3. Between the trimmed V and J ends, which lost 5 bases and 4 bases, there was a span of 21 bases. In germline, CDR1 is SNHLY, CDR2 FYNNEI. This sample was included in a study of T cell responses to AZD1222 COVID-19 vaccine. Clones were read by immunoSEQ multiplex PCR, and TCRdb kept only the in-frame ones, dropping some. The sample lists 80,000 to 130,000 clones; approximately 87% were seen once. Study-level points and caveats: As reported, nearly half of all spike-specific TCRs target variant regions that are unmutated. Possibly, clonal diversity was underestimated; donors were largely white British and included more females. Breadth and depth of Spike-specific TCRs rose after two AZD1222 doses.

The V and J genes are TRBV2 and TRBJ2-7; D possibly matches TRBD1 or TRBD2 (6 bases each). The clonotype comes from an adult in good health. The source material was peripheral blood, sampled on day 0 of AZD1222 vaccination. CDR3 nucleotide sequence: TGTGCCAGCAGTTTAACCTTGGGGGGCTTAAAATACGAGCAGTACTTC. Translation gives CASSLTLGGLKYEQYF.